This T cell receptor beta chain originates from a study of neurological immune-mediated disorders. The team produced cDNA through 5'RACE using 10-nucleotide random UMIs. TCRdb recomputed calls from the 5' RACE reads with MiXCR, one row per CDR3 protein. The table lists tens of thousands of distinct CDR3 sequences, about 4% of them singletons. Deletions cut 10 bases from V and 2 bases from J, with 15 bases between. Germline V gene lookup returns CDR1 SNHLY and CDR2 FYNNEI. The length of the CDR3 is 13 residues. This clonotype occurred many times. The antigen remains unidentified. The study, taken as a whole, reports: None of the features examined (clinical or MRI) was associated with the multiple sclerosis repertoire cluster. CDR3 amino acid sequences found in expanded clones were never shared across subjects, suggesting private repertoires in all groups.

The chain combines TRBV2 with TRBJ2-7, with a tentative D call TRBD1 (5 bases). The receptor comes from a woman in her forties or fifties with multiple sclerosis. Sequenced sample: PBMCs. This CDR3 is CATCKGPAYEQYF. CDR3 bases: TGTGCCACCTGCAAGGGGCCTGCCTACGAGCAGTACTTC.